In this sample, the clone carrying this T cell receptor beta chain turned up a few times. TCRdb re-called the PCR reads through MiXCR, storing one row per CDR3 protein. The data show some 320,000 distinct CDR3 sequences, roughly a fifth seen once. The sample originates from a study of molecular identifiers for immune sequencing clone quantification. V was cut by 0 bases and J by 0 bases, with 15 bases left in between. The CDR3 spans 18 residues. Germline CDR1 reads LGHDT; CDR2 reads YNNKEL (reference sequence). Material for sequencing was naive CD8+ T cells from blood, with Jurkat cell RNA spiked in. Subset meaning: FACS-sorted CD8+CD4-CCR7+CD45RA+ naive T cells. This clonotype was sampled from a human donor in good health. Some libraries in this study had Jurkat cell RNA spiked in. V and J are TRBV3-1 and TRBJ2-1, with D uncertain. CDR3 DNA: TGTGCCAGCAGCCAAGAGAGTCTGGCGGAGAGCTCCTACAATGAGCAGTTCTTC. Its protein product is CASSQESLAESSYNEQFF.